These 20 T cell receptor beta chains were sequenced from one sample in a study of CD8 T cells in Susac syndrome. With random hexamers, reverse transcription was performed on about 0.45 to 1 ug of RNA. TCRdb used MiXCR to reprocess the immunoSEQ multiplex PCR reads, holding one entry per CDR3 protein. Of about 70,000 distinct CDR3 sequences listed, 96% were seen once; the top ten hold 0.09% to 0.13%. The sequencing input was CD4+ T cells from PBMCs. Receptors originate from a human donor with multiple sclerosis.

The J gene is TRBJ2-7, the V gene TRBV3-1, with 8 bases identical to TRBD1. Germline V CDR1 and CDR2: LGHDT, YNNKEL (reference sequence). V was clipped by 2 bases and J by 4 bases; unmatched bases: 4. The CDR3 loop spans 14 amino acids. The CDR3 sequence is CASSQIGQGYEQYF. The CDR3 DNA sequence: TGTGCCAGCAGCCAAATTGGACAGGGTTACGAGCAGTACTTC.

The gene calls are TRBV4-2 and TRBJ1-5; the D gene is possibly TRBD1 (5 bases). Germline lookup yields CDR1 LGHNA and CDR2 YNFKEQ. Trimming cost V 1 base and J 9 bases, with 22 bases left between them. The CDR3 contains 17 residues. The DNA of the CDR3 is TGTGCCAGCAGCCAAGCGTCGACGGGGGGGAACCCTCCGCCCCAGCATTTT. Its protein product is CASSQASTGGNPPPQHF.

The chain couples TRBV5-1 to TRBJ1-2, with D possibly TRBD1 on 6 matching bases. CDR1 is SGHRS and CDR2 is YFSETQ in the germline V gene. V lost 4 bases to trimming and J lost 7 bases, with 20 bases between them. CDR3 length: 15 residues. Here the CDR3 reads CASSGEPPGGSGYTF. CDR3 sequence (DNA): TGCGCCAGCAGCGGGGAGCCCCCGGGGGGCTCTGGCTACACCTTC.

The rearrangement links TRBV7-8 to TRBJ1-2, with D possibly matching TRBD1 (5 bases). Per the germline V gene, CDR1 is SGHVS and CDR2 is FQNEAQ. The CDR3 has 13 residues. Trimming took 3 bases from V and 8 from J, leaving 13 bases between them. CDR3 sequence (DNA): TGTGCCAGCAGCTTGTTCTCGAGGGACGGCTACACCTTC. It is translated as CASSLFSRDGYTF.

In DNA form, the CDR3 reads TGCGCCAGCAGCCATCCCCGCCTAGCGGGGGTTGGGAATGAGCAGTTCTTC. It specifies CASSHPRLAGVGNEQFF. The J gene is TRBJ2-1, the V gene TRBV4-3, with TRBD2 matching over 10 bases. Germline-derived CDR1 and CDR2 are LGHNA and YSLEER. V dropped 3 bases and J dropped 7; count of bases not matched to a gene: 12. This CDR3 comprises 17 residues.

This chain connects TRBV20-1 to TRBJ2-3; the D gene is possibly TRBD2 (6 bases). The germline CDR1 and CDR2 sequences are DFQATT and SNEGSKA (reference sequence). The CDR3 totals 13 residues. Trimming removed 5 bases at V and 1 base at J, with 10 bases between. CDR3 bases: TGCAGTGCTGGGGGGTTGGGCACAGATACGCAGTATTTT. Protein product: CSAGGLGTDTQYF.

V gene TRBV5-4 combines with J gene TRBJ1-1; no definite D call. Germline V gives CDR1 SGHNT, CDR2 YYREEE (reference sequence). V was clipped by 1 base and J by 6 bases, with 7 bases between them. The CDR3 consists of 12 residues. In nucleotides, the CDR3 is TGTGCCAGCAGCTTGAACCGGGCTGAAGCTTTCTTT. Its protein is CASSLNRAEAFF.

The V and J genes are TRBV7-9 and TRBJ1-2; 7 bases line up with TRBD1. V was pared by 5 bases and J by 4 bases, with 13 bases of the junction left unmatched. The CDR3 is 16 residues long. Germline V gene data show CDR1 as SEHNR and CDR2 as FQNEAQ (reference sequence). CDR3 region: CASSPIRGDRVYGYTF. As DNA, the CDR3 is TGTGCCAGCAGCCCTATTAGGGGGGACAGAGTCTATGGCTACACCTTC. Supplemented by reference TRBV7-9 and TRBJ1-2, the full variable domain reads DTGVSQNPRHKITKRGQNVTFRCDPISEHNRLYWYRQTLGQGPEFLTYFQNEAQLEKSRLLSDRFSAERPKGSFSTLEIQRTEQGDSAMYLCASSPIRGDRVYGYTFGSGTRLTVV.

CDR3 sequence: CAWSGQAFSGNTIYF. CDR3 DNA sequence: TGTGCCTGGAGTGGACAGGCTTTCTCTGGAAACACCATATATTTT. The chain carries TRBV30 and TRBJ1-3; D might be TRBD1 (6 bases). Trimming took 1 base from V and 0 from J, leaving 10 bases between them. Looked up from germline, CDR1 is GTSNPN and CDR2 is SVGIG (reference sequence). The CDR3 is 15 residues long.

This chain uses TRBV9 with TRBJ2-1; tentative D call: TRBD2 (7 bases). The germline gives CDR1 SGDLS, CDR2 YYNGEE. The CDR3 is 12 amino acids. Trimming cost V 4 bases and J 15 bases, with 17 bases left between them. The CDR3 region has the DNA TGTGCCAGCAGCCTATCTCGGGGGGCCCTGTTCTTC. This encodes CASSLSRGALFF. Complete variable domain (other parts from reference TRBV9 and TRBJ2-1): DSGVTQTPKHLITATGQRVTLRCSPRSGDLSVYWYQQSLDQGLQFLIQYYNGEERAKGNILERFSAQQFPDLHSELNLSSLELGDSALYFCASSLSRGALFFGPGTRLTVL.

The chain is built from TRBV7-2 and TRBJ1-2; D ambiguous. There are 16 residues in the CDR3. The germline V and J ends were trimmed by 0 bases and 0 bases, with 11 bases remaining between them. CDR1 and CDR2 (germline): SGHTA, FQGNSA. The DNA for the CDR3 is TGTGCCAGCAGCTTAGCGGGCGGACCCTCTAACTATGGCTACACCTTC. It is translated as CASSLAGGPSNYGYTF.

This chain links TRBV5-1 with TRBJ2-1; 7 bases match TRBD2. CDR3 length equals 17 residues. The V and J ends lost 0 bases and 0 bases, in that order; junction bases with no gene match: 6. CDR1 and CDR2 (germline): SGHRS, YFSETQ. The CDR3 bases are TGCGCCAGCAGCTTGGGCGGCGGCGGGAGCTCCTACAATGAGCAGTTCTTC. Translated: CASSLGGGGSSYNEQFF.

The chain carries TRBV6-4 and TRBJ2-3; 8 bases agree with TRBD2. Per germline, CDR1 MRHNA and CDR2 SNTAGT. This CDR3 is 14 amino acids long. The J segment lost 4 bases and the V segment lost 6 bases, leaving 6 bases of the junction unmatched. The CDR3 bases are TGTGCCAGCAGCCGGCTAGCGGGCGCAGATACGCAGTATTTT. It translates to CASSRLAGADTQYF.

The chain links TRBV29-1 to TRBJ1-1, with D unclear. The germline V gene has CDR1 SQVTM and CDR2 ANQGSEA. The CDR3 spans 13 residues. V was clipped by 2 bases and J by 1 base, with 8 bases between them. The CDR3 is CSVERGRNTEAFF. The CDR3 DNA is TGCAGCGTTGAACGGGGTCGGAACACTGAAGCTTTCTTT.

V gene TRBV13 combines with J gene TRBJ2-7; a weak D match, TRBD1 (6 bases). V was trimmed by 5 bases and J by 3 bases, leaving 14 bases between them. Germline values: CDR1 PRHDT, CDR2 FYEKMQ (reference sequence). This CDR3 has 14 amino acids. CDR3 nucleotides: TGTGCCAGCAGCCCCAGGATGGACAGCTACGAGCAGTACTTC. Protein: CASSPRMDSYEQYF.

The rearrangement joins TRBV29-1 to TRBJ2-3, with unresolved D. The CDR3 loop spans 13 amino acids. Germline lookup yields CDR1 SQVTM and CDR2 ANQGSEA. V was cut by 1 base and J by 3 bases, with 8 bases left in between. In DNA, the CDR3 is TGCAGCGTTGAAGTCGCCATGACAGATACGCAGTATTTT. This gives the protein CSVEVAMTDTQYF.

The CDR3 DNA is TGTGCCAGCAGCGTAATGGGACTAGCGGGGTCCGAGCAGTTCTTC. This codes for CASSVMGLAGSEQFF. The chain couples TRBV9 to TRBJ2-1; 13 positions match TRBD2. The trim removed 1 base at V and 10 bases at J, leaving 5 bases unmatched. From germline, CDR1 is SGDLS and CDR2 YYNGEE. The CDR3 is 15 amino acids.

The rearrangement joins TRBV7-2 to TRBJ2-5, with TRBD1 matching over 8 bases. CDR1 and CDR2 from the germline V gene are SGHTA and FQGNSA. CDR3 length: 15 amino acids. Losses at the gene ends were 5 bases for V and 1 base for J; bases not matched to a gene: 6. The CDR3, as DNA: TGTGCCAGCAGCACTCAGACAGGGGTCCAAGAGACCCAGTACTTC. This encodes CASSTQTGVQETQYF.

The chain has TRBV20-1 and TRBJ1-5, with D possibly being TRBD1 (6 bases). The CDR3 is 14 residues long. Germline V gives CDR1 DFQATT, CDR2 SNEGSKA (reference sequence). V lost 4 bases and J 5 bases, leaving 15 bases between the germline ends. In DNA form, the CDR3 reads TGCAGTGCTAAGAGCCGACAGGCCCATCAGCCCCAGCATTTT. It encodes CSAKSRQAHQPQHF.

The V gene is TRBV6-1, the J gene TRBJ1-2; no reliable D call. V was trimmed by 0 bases and J by 4 bases, leaving 6 bases between them. CDR1 is MNHNS and CDR2 is SASEGT in the germline V gene. The CDR3 length is 13 residues. The CDR3 DNA reads TGTGCCAGCAGTGAAGCTGGAATCTATGGCTACACCTTC. Protein: CASSEAGIYGYTF.